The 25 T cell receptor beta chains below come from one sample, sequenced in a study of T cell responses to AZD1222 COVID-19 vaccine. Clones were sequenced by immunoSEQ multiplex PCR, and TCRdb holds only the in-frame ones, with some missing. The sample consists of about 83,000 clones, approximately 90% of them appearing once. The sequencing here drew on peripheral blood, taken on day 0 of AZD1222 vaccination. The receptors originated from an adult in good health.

CDR3 amino acids: CSAEPPGNTEAFF. The CDR3 bases are TGCAGCGCTGAGCCCCCAGGAAACACTGAAGCTTTCTTT. This sequence joins TRBV29-1 and TRBJ1-1; D ambiguous. The ends were cut back, 7 bases at V and 2 bases at J, with 14 bases in the middle. CDR3 length equals 13 residues. Germline V gene lookup returns CDR1 SQVTM and CDR2 ANQGSEA.

The CDR3 region is CASSLGGRTVDEQFF. As DNA, the CDR3 is TGCGCCAGCAGCTTGGGCGGGAGGACCGTAGATGAGCAGTTCTTC. The chain uses TRBV5-1 and TRBJ2-1, with TRBD2 matching over 8 bases. This CDR3 region has 15 residues. Germline loops: CDR1 SGHRS, CDR2 YFSETQ. V was pared by 0 bases and J by 8 bases, with 7 bases of the junction left unmatched. Combining the CDR3 with reference TRBV5-1 and TRBJ2-1 gives the whole variable domain KAGVTQTPRYLIKTRGQQVTLSCSPISGHRSVSWYQQTPGQGLQFLFEYFSETQRNKGNFPGRFSGRQFSNSRSEMNVSTLELGDSALYLCASSLGGRTVDEQFFGPGTRLTVL.

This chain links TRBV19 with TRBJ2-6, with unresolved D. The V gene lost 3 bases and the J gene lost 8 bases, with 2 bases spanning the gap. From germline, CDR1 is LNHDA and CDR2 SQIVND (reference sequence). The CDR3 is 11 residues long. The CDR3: CASSITNVLTF. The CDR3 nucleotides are TGTGCCAGTAGTATTACCAACGTCCTGACTTTC.

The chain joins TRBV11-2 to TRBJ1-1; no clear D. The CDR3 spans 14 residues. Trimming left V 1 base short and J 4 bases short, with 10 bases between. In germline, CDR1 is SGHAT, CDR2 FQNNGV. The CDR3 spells CASSLVFRATEAFF. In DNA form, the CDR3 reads TGTGCCAGCAGCTTAGTTTTCCGAGCCACTGAAGCTTTCTTT.

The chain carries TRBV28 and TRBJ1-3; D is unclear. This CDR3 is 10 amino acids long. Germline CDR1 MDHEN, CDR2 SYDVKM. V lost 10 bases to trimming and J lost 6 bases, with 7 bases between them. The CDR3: CATSKNTIYF. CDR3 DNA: TGTGCCACGTCTAAAAACACCATATATTTT.

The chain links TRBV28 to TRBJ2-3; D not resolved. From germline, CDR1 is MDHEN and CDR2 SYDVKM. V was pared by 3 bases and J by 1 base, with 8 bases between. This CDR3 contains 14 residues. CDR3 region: CASSFTSRTDTQYF. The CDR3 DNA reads TGTGCCAGCAGTTTTACCAGCCGCACAGATACGCAGTATTTT.

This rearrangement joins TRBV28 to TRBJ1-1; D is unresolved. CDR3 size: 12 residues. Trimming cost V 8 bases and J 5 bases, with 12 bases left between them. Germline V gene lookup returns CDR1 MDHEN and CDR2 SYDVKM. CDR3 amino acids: CASGMGYTEAFF. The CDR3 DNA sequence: TGTGCCAGCGGAATGGGATATACTGAAGCTTTCTTT. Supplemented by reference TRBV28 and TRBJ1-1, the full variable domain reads DVKVTQSSRYLVKRTGEKVFLECVQDMDHENMFWYRQDPGLGLRLIYFSYDVKMKEKGDIPEGYSVSREKKERFSLILESASTNQTSMYLCASGMGYTEAFFGQGTRLTVV.

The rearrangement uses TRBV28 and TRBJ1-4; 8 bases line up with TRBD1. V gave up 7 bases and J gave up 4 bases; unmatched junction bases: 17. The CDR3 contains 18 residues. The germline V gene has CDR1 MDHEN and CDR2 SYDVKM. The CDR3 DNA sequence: TGTGCCAGCAACTCCTGGACAGGGCTTAATACATTTAATGAAAAACTGTTTTTT. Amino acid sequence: CASNSWTGLNTFNEKLFF.

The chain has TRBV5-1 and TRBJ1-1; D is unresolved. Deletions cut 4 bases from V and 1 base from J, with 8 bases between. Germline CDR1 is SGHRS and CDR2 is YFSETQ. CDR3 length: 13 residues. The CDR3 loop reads CASSPDGNTEAFF. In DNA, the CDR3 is TGCGCCAGCAGCCCGGACGGGAACACTGAAGCTTTCTTT.

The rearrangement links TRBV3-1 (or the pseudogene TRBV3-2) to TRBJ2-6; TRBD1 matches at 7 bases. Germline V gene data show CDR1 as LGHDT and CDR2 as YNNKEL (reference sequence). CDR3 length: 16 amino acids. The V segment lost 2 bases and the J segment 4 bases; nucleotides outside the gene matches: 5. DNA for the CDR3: TGTGCCAGCAGCCAACAACAGGGGCCCGGGGCCAACGTCCTGACTTTC. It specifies CASSQQQGPGANVLTF.

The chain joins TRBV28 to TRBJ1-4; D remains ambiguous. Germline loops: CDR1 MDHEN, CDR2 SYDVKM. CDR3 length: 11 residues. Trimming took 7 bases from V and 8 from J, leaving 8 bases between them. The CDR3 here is CASTKGEKLFF. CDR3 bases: TGTGCCAGCACCAAAGGGGAAAAACTGTTTTTT.

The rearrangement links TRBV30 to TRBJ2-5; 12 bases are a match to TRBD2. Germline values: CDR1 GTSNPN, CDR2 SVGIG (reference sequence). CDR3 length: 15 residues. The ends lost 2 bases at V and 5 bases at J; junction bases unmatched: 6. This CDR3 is CAWSPSGRARETQYF. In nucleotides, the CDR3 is TGTGCCTGGAGTCCTAGCGGGAGGGCGAGGGAGACCCAGTACTTC.

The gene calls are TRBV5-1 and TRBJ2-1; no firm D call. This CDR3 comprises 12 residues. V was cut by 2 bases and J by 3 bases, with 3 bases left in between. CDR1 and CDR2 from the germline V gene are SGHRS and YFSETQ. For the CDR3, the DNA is TGCGCCAGCAGCTTAAACTACAATGAGCAGTTCTTC. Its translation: CASSLNYNEQFF.

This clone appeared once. The CDR3 protein is CAIRRDRDQETQYF. Here the CDR3 DNA reads TGTGCCATCAGGCGGGACAGGGACCAAGAGACCCAGTACTTC. V and J are TRBV10-3 and TRBJ2-5; 9 bases are a match to TRBD1. The CDR3 runs to 14 residues. Germline V lookup: CDR1 ENHRY, CDR2 SYGVKD. With V trimmed by 6 bases and J by 0 bases, 2 bases remained unmatched.

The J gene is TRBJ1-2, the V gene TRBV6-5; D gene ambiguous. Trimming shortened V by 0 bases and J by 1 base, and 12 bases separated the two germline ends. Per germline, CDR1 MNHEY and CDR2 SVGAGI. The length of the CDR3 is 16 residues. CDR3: CASSYSIAGFNYGYTF. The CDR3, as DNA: TGTGCCAGCAGTTACTCGATCGCCGGGTTTAACTATGGCTACACCTTC.

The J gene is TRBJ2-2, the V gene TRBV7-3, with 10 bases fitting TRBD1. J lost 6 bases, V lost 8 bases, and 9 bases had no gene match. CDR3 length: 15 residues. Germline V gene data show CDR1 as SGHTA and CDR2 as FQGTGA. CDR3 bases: TGTGCCAGCCGCGGAGGGACAGGGGTGGCCGGGGAGCTGTTTTTT. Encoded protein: CASRGGTGVAGELFF.

CDR3 DNA: TGTGCCAGCAGCACCCCGACAGGGGGCGTTGAAAAACTGTTTTTT. Amino acids: CASSTPTGGVEKLFF. The chain is built from TRBV7-9 and TRBJ1-4; 10 positions match TRBD1. This CDR3 has 15 residues. After removal of 5 bases from V and 7 bases from J, the junction contained 7 bases not matched to a gene. Germline-derived CDR1 and CDR2 are SEHNR and FQNEAQ (reference sequence).

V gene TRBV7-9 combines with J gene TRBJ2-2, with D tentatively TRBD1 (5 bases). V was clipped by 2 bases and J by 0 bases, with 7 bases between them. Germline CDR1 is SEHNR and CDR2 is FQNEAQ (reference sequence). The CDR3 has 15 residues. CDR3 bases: TGTGCCAGCAGCTTATCAGGGTCGAACACCGGGGAGCTGTTTTTT. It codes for CASSLSGSNTGELFF.

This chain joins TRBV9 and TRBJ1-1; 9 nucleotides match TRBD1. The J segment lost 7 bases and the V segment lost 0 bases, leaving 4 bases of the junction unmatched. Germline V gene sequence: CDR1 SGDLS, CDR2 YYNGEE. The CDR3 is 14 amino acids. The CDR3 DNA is TGTGCCAGCAGCGTAGAGGGGACAGGGAATGAAGCTTTCTTT. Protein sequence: CASSVEGTGNEAFF.

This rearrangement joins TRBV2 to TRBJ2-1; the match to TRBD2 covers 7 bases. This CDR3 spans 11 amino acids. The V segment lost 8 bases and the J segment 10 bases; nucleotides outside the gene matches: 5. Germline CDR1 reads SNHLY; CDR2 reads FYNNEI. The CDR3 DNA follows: TGTGCCAGCCCGGACGGGGGGGAGCAGTTCTTC. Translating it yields CASPDGGEQFF.

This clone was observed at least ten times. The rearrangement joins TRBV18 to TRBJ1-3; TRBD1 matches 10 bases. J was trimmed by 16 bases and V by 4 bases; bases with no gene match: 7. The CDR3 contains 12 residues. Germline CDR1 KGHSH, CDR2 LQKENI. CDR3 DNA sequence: TGTGCCAGCTCACAAGACCGGGACAGGGGTTATTTT. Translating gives CASSQDRDRGYF.

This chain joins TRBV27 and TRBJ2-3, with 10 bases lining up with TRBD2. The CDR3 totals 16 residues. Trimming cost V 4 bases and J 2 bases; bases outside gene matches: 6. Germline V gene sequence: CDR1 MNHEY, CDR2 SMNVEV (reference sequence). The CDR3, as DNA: TGTGCCAGCAGTTCCCTCGGACTAGCGGTCACAGATACGCAGTATTTT. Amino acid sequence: CASSSLGLAVTDTQYF.

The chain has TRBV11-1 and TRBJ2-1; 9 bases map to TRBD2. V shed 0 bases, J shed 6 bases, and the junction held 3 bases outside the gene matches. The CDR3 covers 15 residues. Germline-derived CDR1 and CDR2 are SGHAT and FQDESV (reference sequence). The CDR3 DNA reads TGTGCCAGCAGCTTAGCTGGCGGGAGGGGCAATGAGCAGTTCTTC. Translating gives CASSLAGGRGNEQFF. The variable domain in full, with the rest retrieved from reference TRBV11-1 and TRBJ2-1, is EAEVAQSPRYKITEKSQAVAFWCDPISGHATLYWYRQILGQGPELLVQFQDESVVDDSQLPKDRFSAERLKGVDSTLKIQPAELGDSAMYLCASSLAGGRGNEQFFGPGTRLTVL.

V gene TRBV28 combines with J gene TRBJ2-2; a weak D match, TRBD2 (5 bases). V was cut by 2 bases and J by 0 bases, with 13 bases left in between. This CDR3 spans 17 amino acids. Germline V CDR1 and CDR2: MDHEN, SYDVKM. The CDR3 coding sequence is TGTGCCAGCAGTTTAGTGTCCAGCGGCGCGAACACCGGGGAGCTGTTTTTT. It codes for CASSLVSSGANTGELFF.

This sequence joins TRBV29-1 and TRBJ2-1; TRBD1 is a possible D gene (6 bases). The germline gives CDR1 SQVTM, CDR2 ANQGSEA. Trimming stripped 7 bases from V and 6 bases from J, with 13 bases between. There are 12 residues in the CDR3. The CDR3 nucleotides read TGCAGCGCTCTCGGACAGCGCAATGAGCAGTTCTTC. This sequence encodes CSALGQRNEQFF.